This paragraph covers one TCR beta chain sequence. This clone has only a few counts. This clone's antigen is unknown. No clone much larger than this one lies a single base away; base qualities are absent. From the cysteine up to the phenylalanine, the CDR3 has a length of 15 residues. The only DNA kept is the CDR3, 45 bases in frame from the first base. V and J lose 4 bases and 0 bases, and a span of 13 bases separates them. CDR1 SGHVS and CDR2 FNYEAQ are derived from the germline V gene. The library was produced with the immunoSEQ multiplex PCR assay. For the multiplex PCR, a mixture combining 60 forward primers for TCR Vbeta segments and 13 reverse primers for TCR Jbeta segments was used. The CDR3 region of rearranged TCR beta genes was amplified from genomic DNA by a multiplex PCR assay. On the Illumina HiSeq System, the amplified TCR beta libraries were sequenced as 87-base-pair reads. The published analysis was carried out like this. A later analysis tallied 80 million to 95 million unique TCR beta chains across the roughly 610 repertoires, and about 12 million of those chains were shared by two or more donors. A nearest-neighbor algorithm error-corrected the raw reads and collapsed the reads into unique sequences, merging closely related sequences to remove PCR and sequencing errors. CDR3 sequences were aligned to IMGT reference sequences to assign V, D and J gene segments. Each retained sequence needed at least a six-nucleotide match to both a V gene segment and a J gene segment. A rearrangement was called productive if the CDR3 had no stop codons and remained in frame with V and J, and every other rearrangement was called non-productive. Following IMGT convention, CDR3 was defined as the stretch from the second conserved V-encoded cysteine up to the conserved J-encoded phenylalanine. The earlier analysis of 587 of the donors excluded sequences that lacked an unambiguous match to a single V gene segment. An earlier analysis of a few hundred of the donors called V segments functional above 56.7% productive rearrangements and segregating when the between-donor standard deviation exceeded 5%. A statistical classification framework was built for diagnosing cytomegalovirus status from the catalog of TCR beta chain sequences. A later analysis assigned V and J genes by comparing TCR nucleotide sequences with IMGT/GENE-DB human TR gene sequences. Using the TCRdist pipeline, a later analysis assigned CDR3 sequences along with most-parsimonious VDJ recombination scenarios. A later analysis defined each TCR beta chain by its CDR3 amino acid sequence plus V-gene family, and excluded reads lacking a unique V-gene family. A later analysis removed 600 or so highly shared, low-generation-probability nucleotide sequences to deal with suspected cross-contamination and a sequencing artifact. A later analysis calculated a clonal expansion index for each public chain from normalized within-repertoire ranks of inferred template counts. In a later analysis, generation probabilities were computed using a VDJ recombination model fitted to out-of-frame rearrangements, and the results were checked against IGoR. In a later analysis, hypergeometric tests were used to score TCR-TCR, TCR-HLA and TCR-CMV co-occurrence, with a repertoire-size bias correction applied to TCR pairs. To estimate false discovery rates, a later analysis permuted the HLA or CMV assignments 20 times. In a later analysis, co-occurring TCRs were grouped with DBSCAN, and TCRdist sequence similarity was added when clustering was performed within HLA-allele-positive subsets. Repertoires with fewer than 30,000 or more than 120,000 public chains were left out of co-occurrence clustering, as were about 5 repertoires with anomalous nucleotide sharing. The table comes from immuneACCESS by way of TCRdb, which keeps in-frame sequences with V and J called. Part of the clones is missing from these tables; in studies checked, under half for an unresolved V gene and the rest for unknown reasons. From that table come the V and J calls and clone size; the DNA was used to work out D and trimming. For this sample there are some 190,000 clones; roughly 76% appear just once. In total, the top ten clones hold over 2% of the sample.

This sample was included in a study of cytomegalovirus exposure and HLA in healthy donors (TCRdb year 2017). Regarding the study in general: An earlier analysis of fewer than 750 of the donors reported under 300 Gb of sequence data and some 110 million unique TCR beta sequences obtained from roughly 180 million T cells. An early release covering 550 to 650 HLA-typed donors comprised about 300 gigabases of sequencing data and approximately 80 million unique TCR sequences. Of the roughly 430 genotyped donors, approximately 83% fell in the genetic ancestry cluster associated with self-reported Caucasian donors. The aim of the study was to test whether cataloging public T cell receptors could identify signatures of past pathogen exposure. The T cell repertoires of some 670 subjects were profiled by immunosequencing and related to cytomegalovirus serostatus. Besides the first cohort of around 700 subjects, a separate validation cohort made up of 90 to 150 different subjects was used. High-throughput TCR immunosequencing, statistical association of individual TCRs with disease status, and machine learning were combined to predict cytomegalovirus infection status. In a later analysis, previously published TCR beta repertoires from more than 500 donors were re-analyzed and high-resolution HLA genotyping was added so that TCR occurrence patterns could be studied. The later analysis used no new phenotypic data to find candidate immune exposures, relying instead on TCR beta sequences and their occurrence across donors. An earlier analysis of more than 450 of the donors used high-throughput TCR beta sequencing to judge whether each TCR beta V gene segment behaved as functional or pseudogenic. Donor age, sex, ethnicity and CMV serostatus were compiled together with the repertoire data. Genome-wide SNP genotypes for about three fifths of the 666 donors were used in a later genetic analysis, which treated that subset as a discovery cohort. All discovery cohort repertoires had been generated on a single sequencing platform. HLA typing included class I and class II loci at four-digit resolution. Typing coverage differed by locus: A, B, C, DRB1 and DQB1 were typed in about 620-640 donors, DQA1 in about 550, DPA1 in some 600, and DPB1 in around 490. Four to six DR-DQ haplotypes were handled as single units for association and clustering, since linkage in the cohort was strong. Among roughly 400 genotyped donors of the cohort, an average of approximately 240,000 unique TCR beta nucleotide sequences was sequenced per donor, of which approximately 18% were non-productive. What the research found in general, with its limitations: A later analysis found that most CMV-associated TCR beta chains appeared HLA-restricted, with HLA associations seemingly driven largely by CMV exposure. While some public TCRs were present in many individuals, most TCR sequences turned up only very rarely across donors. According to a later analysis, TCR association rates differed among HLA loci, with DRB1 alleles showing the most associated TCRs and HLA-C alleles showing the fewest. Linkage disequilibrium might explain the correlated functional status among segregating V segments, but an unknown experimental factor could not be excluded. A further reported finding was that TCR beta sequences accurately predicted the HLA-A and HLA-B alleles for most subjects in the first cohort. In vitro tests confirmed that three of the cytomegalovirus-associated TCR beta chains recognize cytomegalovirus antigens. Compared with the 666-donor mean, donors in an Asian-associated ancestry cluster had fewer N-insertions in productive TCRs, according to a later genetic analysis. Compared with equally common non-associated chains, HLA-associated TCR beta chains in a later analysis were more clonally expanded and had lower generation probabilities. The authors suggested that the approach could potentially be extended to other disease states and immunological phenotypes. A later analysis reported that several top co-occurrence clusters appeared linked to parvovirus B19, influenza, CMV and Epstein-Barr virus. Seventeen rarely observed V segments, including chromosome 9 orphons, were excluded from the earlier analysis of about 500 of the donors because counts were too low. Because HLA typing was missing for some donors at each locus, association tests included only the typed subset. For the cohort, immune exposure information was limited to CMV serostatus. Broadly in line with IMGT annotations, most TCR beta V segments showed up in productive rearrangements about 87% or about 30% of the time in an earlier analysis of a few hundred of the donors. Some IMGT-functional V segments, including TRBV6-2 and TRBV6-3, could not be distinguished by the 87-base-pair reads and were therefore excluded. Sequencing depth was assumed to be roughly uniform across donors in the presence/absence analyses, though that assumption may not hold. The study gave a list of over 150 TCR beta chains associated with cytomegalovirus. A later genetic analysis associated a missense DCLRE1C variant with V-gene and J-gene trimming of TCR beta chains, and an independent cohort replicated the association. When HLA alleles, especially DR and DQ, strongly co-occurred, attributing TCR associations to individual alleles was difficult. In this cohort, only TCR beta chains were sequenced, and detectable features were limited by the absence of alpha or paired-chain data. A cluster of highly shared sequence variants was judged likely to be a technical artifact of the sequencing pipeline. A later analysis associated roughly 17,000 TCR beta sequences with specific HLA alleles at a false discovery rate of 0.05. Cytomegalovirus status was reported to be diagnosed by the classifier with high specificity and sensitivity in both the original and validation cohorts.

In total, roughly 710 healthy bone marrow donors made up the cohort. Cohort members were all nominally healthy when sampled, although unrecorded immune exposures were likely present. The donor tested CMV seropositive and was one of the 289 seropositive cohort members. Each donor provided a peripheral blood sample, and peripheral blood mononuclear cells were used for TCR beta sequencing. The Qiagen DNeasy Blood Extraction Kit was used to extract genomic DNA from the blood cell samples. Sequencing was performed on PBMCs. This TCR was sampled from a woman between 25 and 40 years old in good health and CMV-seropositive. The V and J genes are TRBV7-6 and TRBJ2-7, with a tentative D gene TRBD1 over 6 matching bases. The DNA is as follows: TGTGCCAGCAGCTCCAGGACAGTTCACTCCTACGAGCAGTACTTC. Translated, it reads CASSSRTVHSYEQYF.